This TCR beta chain appears in the sequencing data of a study of blood T cell repertoires in COVID-19. In germline, CDR1 is SEHNR, CDR2 FQNEAQ (reference sequence). This CDR3 has 15 residues. Trimming took 5 bases from V and 2 from J; bases not matched to a gene: 8. Generated by immunoSEQ multiplex PCR, the TCRdb table keeps only in-frame clones and is missing some. The sample has approximately 44,000 clones; about 87% are singletons. The chain has TRBV7-9 and TRBJ1-1; 7 bases match TRBD1. The clonotype was recovered from a middle-aged woman with acute or convalescent COVID-19. Sequencing was carried out using peripheral blood. For the CDR3, the DNA is TGTGCCAGCAGCCCCCCGGGACAGCGAAACACTGAAGCTTTCTTT. This codes for CASSPPGQRNTEAFF.